A selection of T cell receptor beta chains follows, all from one sample in a study of blood T cell repertoires in COVID-19. TCRdb's copy holds only in-frame clones and misses some; the assay was immunoSEQ multiplex PCR. Among around 130,000 clones listed, around 85% were seen once. Sequenced material: peripheral blood. The origin of the receptors is a human donor in a cohort sampled during active COVID-19. Each CDR3 is given with its conserved first and last residue. A D gene is named only where the DNA matches it firmly. The size of a clone is reported for some rows only, either as once, few or many, or as a class for expanded clones.

>TRBV19|once|TRBJ2-1|NA
TGTGCCAGTAGTATAGATCGGGCCAGGGTTGAGCAGTTCTTC
CASSIDRARVEQFF
>TRBV7-2|NA|TRBJ2-3|NA
TGTGCCAGCAAAACCTGGGGGCCCACAGATACGCAGTATTTT
CASKTWGPTDTQYF
>TRBV19|NA|TRBJ2-3|NA
TGTGCCAGTAGTATTCCCGGGACATCTAGCACAGATACGCAGTATTTT
CASSIPGTSSTDTQYF
>TRBV29-1|NA|TRBJ2-1|TRBD2
TGCAGCGCCGGGACTAGGGGCATGTACTCCAATGAGCAGTTCTTC
CSAGTRGMYSNEQFF
>TRBV29-1|NA|TRBJ1-2|NA
TGCAGCGTTCAGGGGACCGCGCCTAACTATGGCTACACCTTC
CSVQGTAPNYGYTF
>TRBV6-5|NA|TRBJ1-2|TRBD1
TGTGCCAGCAGACCAGGACAGGGGGCAGGTAGCTACACCTTC
CASRPGQGAGSYTF
>TRBV6-2/TRBV6-3|NA|TRBJ2-1|TRBD2
TGTGCCAGCAGTTCGATCCTAGCGGGGGGGAGTGAGCAGTTCTTC
CASSSILAGGSEQFF
>TRBV2|NA|TRBJ1-2|NA
TGTGCCAGCAGTGACGGGTCTGTTAACTATGGCTACACCTTC
CASSDGSVNYGYTF
>TRBV12-3/TRBV12-4|NA|TRBJ1-1|NA
TGTGCCAGCAGTCCCACTCGCACTGAAGCTTTCTTT
CASSPTRTEAFF
>TRBV30|NA|TRBJ1-5|NA
TGTGCCTGGAGTGTAACGCATATTTCGTCTAGCCACGGCAATCAGCCCCAGCATTTT
CAWSVTHISSSHGNQPQHF
>TRBV6-2/TRBV6-3|NA|TRBJ2-7|NA
TGTGCCAGCACCCCGGTTATCTCTACCTACGAGCAGTACTTC
CASTPVISTYEQYF
>TRBV20-1|once|TRBJ2-7|NA
TGCAGTGCTAGTGGGGCCGGCGAGCAGTACTTC
CSASGAGEQYF
>TRBV7-9|NA|TRBJ2-1|TRBD2
TGTGCCAGCAGCTTAACTAGCGGGGGGTACAATGAGCAGTTCTTC
CASSLTSGGYNEQFF
>TRBV9|NA|TRBJ1-3|NA
TGTGCCAGCAGCGTAGAGGGGGGAAACACCATATATTTT
CASSVEGGNTIYF
>TRBV24-1|NA|TRBJ1-1|NA
TGTGCCACCAGGGAACGGGGGGGGACTGAAGCTTTCTTT
CATRERGGTEAFF
>TRBV10-3|NA|TRBJ2-3|TRBD2
TGTGCCATCAGTGATCCCGAGTTTAAACTAGCGGGAGTTAGCACAGATACGCAGTATTTT
CAISDPEFKLAGVSTDTQYF
>TRBV30|NA|TRBJ2-1|NA
TGTGCCGGAGACCATGAAGGCCACAATGAGCAGTTCTTC
CAGDHEGHNEQFF
>TRBV5-5|NA|TRBJ1-4|NA
TGTGCCAGCAGCTCCAGTGGTACACTGTTTTTT
CASSSSGTLFF
>TRBV5-1|NA|TRBJ2-5|NA
TGCGCCAGCAGCTTGGGTACAACCGAGGGCGAGACCCAGTACTTC
CASSLGTTEGETQYF
>TRBV10-1|NA|TRBJ1-2|NA
TGCGCCAGCAGTCCGTTGAGGGCTGGTGGCTACACCTTC
CASSPLRAGGYTF
>TRBV25-1|NA|TRBJ2-5|TRBD1
TGTGCCAGCAGTGACCTCAGACAGGGAGAAGTTACGGGGACCCAGTACTTC
CASSDLRQGEVTGTQYF
>TRBV6-5|NA|TRBJ1-4|NA
TGTGCCAGCAGGGACCAGGGAAAACTGTTTTTT
CASRDQGKLFF
>TRBV5-1|NA|TRBJ2-3|TRBD2
TGCGCCAGCAGCTTGACGGGAGGCGGCACAGATACGCAGTATTTT
CASSLTGGGTDTQYF
>TRBV2|NA|TRBJ2-6|TRBD1
TGTGCCAGCACTCTCAGTCGGGACAGGGGGCTATCTGGGGCCAACGTCCTGACTTTC
CASTLSRDRGLSGANVLTF
>TRBV7-9|NA|TRBJ1-1|NA
TGTGCCAGCAGCACCAGGACAGACCCGAACACTGAAGCTTTCTTT
CASSTRTDPNTEAFF
>TRBV9|NA|TRBJ2-2|TRBD1
TGTGCCAGCAGCGGGAAGGGGGCTCGGACCGGGGAGCTGTTTTTT
CASSGKGARTGELFF
>TRBV6-4|NA|TRBJ2-3|TRBD2
TGTGCCAGCAGTGAAGGCGCGGGGGGAAGCACAGATACGCAGTATTTT
CASSEGAGGSTDTQYF
>TRBV19|NA|TRBJ2-3|TRBD2
TGTGCCAGCAGTAGCGGGGGATCAATGGATACGCAGTATTTT
CASSSGGSMDTQYF
>TRBV28|NA|TRBJ1-3|TRBD1
TGTGCCAGTACAACAGGGGGGGGAAACACCATATATTTT
CASTTGGGNTIYF
>TRBV7-2|NA|TRBJ2-7|TRBD1
TGTGCCAGCAGCTCAACAGGGGTCGGCGAGCAGTACTTC
CASSSTGVGEQYF
>TRBV6-5|NA|TRBJ2-1|TRBD2
TGTGCCAGCAGCGGGACTAGCCCTAACAATGAGCAGTTCTTC
CASSGTSPNNEQFF